The sequence of this T cell receptor (beta chain) was determined in a study of cytomegalovirus exposure and HLA in healthy donors. Study details: Samples from HLA-typed donors yielded about 85 million unique TCRs in an early data release.

Concerning this clone itself: The antigen is unknown.

Germline V gives CDR1 SGHTA, CDR2 FQGTGA. The CDR3 contains 15 residues. Trimming pared 3 bases from V and 2 bases from J, leaving 12 bases between. General study results and limits: Cytomegalovirus-associated TCR beta chains were listed, numbering around 150. In an earlier analysis, about 87% or about 30%: the productive usage of most TCR beta V segments.

60 Vbeta and 13 Jbeta primers were used in PCR. The method was immunoSEQ multiplex PCR; TCRdb's version includes in-frame clones alone and lacks a portion of them. Recorded for this sample: some 200,000 clones. The V and J genes are TRBV7-3 and TRBJ2-3, with D possibly being TRBD1 (5 bases). This TCR derives from a girl aged 2 to 9 in good health and CMV-seropositive. The sequenced sample was PBMCs. The CDR3 DNA sequence: TGTGCCAGCAGCTTGTCAGGGTCCCCCACAGATACGCAGTATTTT. Translated: CASSLSGSPTDTQYF.